These 22 T cell receptor beta chains originate from one sample sequenced in a study of neoadjuvant nivolumab and ipilimumab in lung cancer. The method was immunoSEQ multiplex PCR; TCRdb's version includes in-frame clones alone and lacks a portion of them. The sample consists of about 30,000 clones, roughly three quarters of them appearing once. Sample: tumor tissue, taken after neoadjuvant nivolumab, alone or with ipilimumab, at or shortly before surgery. The receptors were gathered from an adult with non-small cell lung cancer.

This chain uses TRBV2 with TRBJ1-5; no clear D. The CDR3 has 12 amino acids. CDR1 is SNHLY and CDR2 is FYNNEI in the germline V gene. The V end was cut by 10 bases, the J end by 7 bases, with 14 bases between. CDR3 bases: TGTGCCACCCCGCTAATATGGCAGCCCCAGCATTTT. As protein: CATPLIWQPQHF.

The chain carries TRBV6-5 and TRBJ1-1; no clear D. Trimming pared 5 bases from V and 0 bases from J, leaving 10 bases between. The CDR3 sequence is 14 residues long. Per germline, CDR1 MNHEY and CDR2 SVGAGI. The CDR3 loop is CASSERQLNTEAFF. CDR3 in DNA: TGTGCCAGCAGTGAGCGGCAGTTGAACACTGAAGCTTTCTTT.

The chain combines TRBV6-6 with TRBJ2-7; TRBD1 matches at 11 bases. Germline V gene data show CDR1 as MNHNY and CDR2 as SVGAGI (reference sequence). The CDR3 totals 14 residues. After removal of 4 bases from V and 4 bases from J, the junction contained 3 bases not matched to a gene. For the CDR3, the DNA is TGTGCCAGCAGTTCCGGACAGGGGGCTTACGAGCAGTACTTC. It is translated as CASSSGQGAYEQYF.

This rearrangement joins TRBV11-1 to TRBJ1-1; possible D gene TRBD1, 5 bases. Germline-derived CDR1 and CDR2 are SGHAT and FQDESV (reference sequence). V lost 6 bases to trimming and J lost 2 bases, with 10 bases between them. This CDR3 is built from 13 residues. The CDR3 DNA reads TGTGCCAGCAGTCGGACAACTAACACTGAAGCTTTCTTT. It encodes CASSRTTNTEAFF.

In regard to this clone: The sample carries other DNA sequences with the same CDR3. J is TRBJ1-1 and V is TRBV30; D is perhaps TRBD1 (6 bases). The CDR3 has 13 residues. In germline, CDR1 is GTSNPN, CDR2 SVGIG (reference sequence). V was cut by 0 bases and J by 1 base, with 6 bases left in between. The CDR3 reads CAWSVGGNTEAFF. The CDR3 DNA is TGTGCCTGGAGTGTAGGGGGGAACACTGAAGCTTTCTTT.

This clone has more than one count but fewer than ten. The chain employs TRBV4-1 and TRBJ2-7, with TRBD2 identical over 8 bases. The CDR3 spans 14 residues. V dropped 0 bases and J dropped 6; count of bases not matched to a gene: 4. Germline V gene lookup returns CDR1 MGHRA and CDR2 YSYEKL. The CDR3 loop reads CASSQDGGAIEQYF. The DNA of the CDR3 is TGCGCCAGCAGCCAAGACGGGGGGGCGATCGAGCAGTACTTC.

CDR3: CASSPWGGANEAFF. CDR3 coding DNA: TGTGCCAGCAGCCCCTGGGGCGGGGCTAATGAAGCTTTCTTT. The chain couples TRBV6-5 to TRBJ1-1; D perhaps matches TRBD1 (5 bases). V was shortened by 6 bases and J by 7 bases, with 18 bases between the two germline ends. The CDR3 covers 14 residues. Germline values: CDR1 MNHEY, CDR2 SVGAGI.

In the case of this clone: An end of the junction differs from the germline gene, which may be a read error. The CDR3 coding sequence is TGTGCCAGCAGCGTAGGGCTAGCGGATTACAATGAGCAGTTCTTC. Translated: CASSVGLADYNEQFF. The V call is TRBV13, the J call TRBJ2-1, with 7 bases lining up with TRBD2. Germline CDR1 and CDR2: PRHDT and FYEKMQ (reference sequence). The CDR3 contains 15 residues.

The rearrangement joins TRBV7-2 to TRBJ1-2; D is uncertain. Between the trimmed V and J ends, which lost 5 bases and 4 bases, there was a span of 17 bases. CDR1 SGHTA and CDR2 FQGNSA come from the germline V gene. This CDR3 is 15 amino acids long. CDR3: CASSMPNPVLYGYTF. CDR3 coding DNA: TGTGCCAGCAGCATGCCCAACCCCGTACTCTATGGCTACACCTTC. The full variable domain, rest sourced from reference TRBV7-2 and TRBJ1-2, is GAGVSQSPSNKVTEKGKDVELRCDPISGHTALYWYRQSLGQGLEFLIYFQGNSAPDKSGLPSDRFSAERTGGSVSTLTIQRTQQEDSAVYLCASSMPNPVLYGYTFGSGTRLTVV.

The chain employs TRBV30 and TRBJ2-6; D is undetermined. This CDR3 is 15 amino acids long. Trimming removed 3 bases at V and 2 bases at J, with 11 bases between. Per the germline V gene, CDR1 is GTSNPN and CDR2 is SVGIG (reference sequence). Written as DNA, the CDR3 is TGTGCCTGGAGCCGAGGCGGTCCTGGGGCCAACGTCCTGACTTTC. Protein sequence: CAWSRGGPGANVLTF.

Only a few counts were recorded for this clone. The chain is built from TRBV5-4 and TRBJ1-2, with D perhaps TRBD1 (6 bases). The CDR3 spans 12 residues. Between the trimmed V and J ends, which lost 4 bases and 5 bases, there was a span of 9 bases. Germline assignment: CDR1 SGHNT and CDR2 YYREEE (reference sequence). The CDR3 bases are TGTGCCAGCAGCCCGGACAGATATGGCTACACCTTC. The encoded protein is CASSPDRYGYTF.

The V call is TRBV20-1, the J call TRBJ2-5; D unclear. V lost 5 bases, J lost 1 base, and 5 bases lay in between. This CDR3 comprises 11 residues. CDR1 and CDR2 from the germline V gene are DFQATT and SNEGSKA (reference sequence). The CDR3 nucleotides are TGCAGTGCTTTTTTCCAAGAGACCCAGTACTTC. This codes for CSAFFQETQYF.

V usage is TRBV4-1 and J usage is TRBJ2-1; possible D gene TRBD1, 6 bases. V was shortened by 0 bases and J by 6 bases, with 15 bases between the two germline ends. The CDR3 is 16 amino acids. Germline-derived CDR1 and CDR2 are MGHRA and YSYEKL. The CDR3 region is CASSQEGGGWGNEQFF. The CDR3, as DNA: TGCGCCAGCAGCCAAGAAGGTGGGGGCTGGGGCAATGAGCAGTTCTTC.

The J gene is TRBJ1-1, the V gene TRBV2; D gene ambiguous. Trimming left V 5 bases short and J 0 bases short, with 13 bases between. There are 15 residues in the CDR3. Germline V gives CDR1 SNHLY, CDR2 FYNNEI. The CDR3 DNA is TGTGCCAGCAGTCCAACGGAGGGTATGAACACTGAAGCTTTCTTT. It yields the protein CASSPTEGMNTEAFF.

The chain carries TRBV20-1 and TRBJ2-7; D may be TRBD1 or TRBD2 (5 bases each). Trimming took off 7 bases at V and 10 bases at J, with 17 bases between the two ends. Germline V gene sequence: CDR1 DFQATT, CDR2 SNEGSKA (reference sequence). This CDR3 region has 11 residues. CDR3 loop: CSGEEGTRQYF. The CDR3 DNA follows: TGCAGTGGCGAAGAAGGGACGCGACAGTACTTC.

The chain employs TRBV5-6 and TRBJ1-2; 7 bases align to TRBD1. CDR1 is SGHDT, CDR2 YYEEEE, per germline. The CDR3 consists of 14 residues. The trim removed 0 bases at V and 5 bases at J, leaving 4 bases unmatched. In nucleotides, the CDR3 is TGTGCCAGCAGCTTGGGCAGGGGGTGGTATGGCTACACCTTC. This sequence encodes CASSLGRGWYGYTF. The full variable domain, completed using reference TRBV5-6 and TRBJ1-2, is DAGVTQSPTHLIKTRGQQVTLRCSPKSGHDTVSWYQQALGQGPQFIFQYYEEEERQRGNFPDRFSGHQFPNYSSELNVNALLLGDSALYLCASSLGRGWYGYTFGSGTRLTVV.

Only one count was recorded for this clone. The rearrangement uses TRBV4-3 and TRBJ1-3, with D uncertain. The V gene lost 1 base and the J gene lost 3 bases, with 10 bases spanning the gap. Germline V gene data show CDR1 as LGHNA and CDR2 as YSLEER. This CDR3 has 15 residues. CDR3 residues: CASSQGTVSGNTIYF. The CDR3 DNA is TGCGCCAGCAGCCAAGGAACAGTTAGTGGAAACACCATATATTTT.

The chain combines TRBV7-2 with TRBJ2-5; TRBD1 matches at 8 bases. Germline values: CDR1 SGHTA, CDR2 FQGNSA. V was clipped by 3 bases and J by 5 bases; unmatched bases: 2. The CDR3 extends over 13 amino acids. The DNA for the CDR3 is TGTGCCAGCAGCTTGAACAGGGGGGAGACCCAGTACTTC. Translating it yields CASSLNRGETQYF.

This clone is labeled medium-sized. V is TRBV14 and J is TRBJ2-1; D not resolved. Germline assignment: CDR1 SGHDN and CDR2 FVKESK. V lost 0 bases and J lost 7, with 7 bases in between. This CDR3 spans 13 amino acids. As DNA, the CDR3 is TGTGCCAGCAGCCAAGATTGGGGAAATGAGCAGTTCTTC. It is translated as CASSQDWGNEQFF.

The table lists this clone with a few counts. J is TRBJ1-1 and V is TRBV2; 8 bases map to TRBD1. The CDR3 contains 13 residues. V dropped 6 bases and J dropped 2; count of bases not matched to a gene: 2. From germline, CDR1 is SNHLY and CDR2 FYNNEI. This CDR3 is CASSGQGNTEAFF. CDR3 sequence (DNA): TGTGCCAGCAGCGGACAGGGTAACACTGAAGCTTTCTTT.

This chain connects TRBV5-4 to TRBJ2-2; 7 bases are shared with TRBD1. Looked up from germline, CDR1 is SGHNT and CDR2 is YYREEE (reference sequence). V lost 4 bases and J lost 4; bases outside the gene matches: 4. This CDR3 region has 14 residues. Here the CDR3 reads CASSRGQATGELFF. The DNA of the CDR3 is TGTGCCAGCAGCCGAGGACAGGCCACCGGGGAGCTGTTTTTT.

CDR3 loop: CASSSGQGNGYTF. The CDR3 DNA is TGTGCCAGCAGCTCGGGACAGGGGAACGGCTACACCTTC. This rearrangement joins TRBV6-5 to TRBJ1-2, with 10 bases fitting TRBD1. CDR1 is MNHEY, CDR2 SVGAGI, per germline. Losses at the gene ends were 6 bases for V and 8 bases for J; bases not matched to a gene: 6. The CDR3 has 13 amino acids.